Listed below are T cell receptor beta chains from one sample, sequenced in a study of OX40 agonist ivuxolimab in advanced cancers. Sequencing was performed with immunoSEQ multiplex PCR; in TCRdb, only in-frame clones are kept and a portion is missing. The sample yields roughly 70,000 clones, approximately 90% seen once. Sequenced here: CD4+ or CD8+ T cells sorted from blood, sampled in a trial of the OX40 agonist ivuxolimab. The source is an adult with an advanced solid tumor such as melanoma, head and neck, liver or kidney cancer. Both conserved end residues are part of each CDR3.

>TRBJ2-1|TRBV7-9
CASSYTSGRGNEQFF
>TRBJ2-1|TRBV28
CASRRGGASGTLPHEQFF
>TRBJ2-1|TRBV29-1
CSVQGLAGAYNEQFF
>TRBJ1-2|TRBV18
CASSPEGQANYGYTF
>TRBJ1-1|TRBV19
CASSIQGDTEAFF
>TRBJ2-7|TRBV9
CASSVVPSGSEQYF
>TRBJ2-5|TRBV4-2
CASSQDRGGVETQYF
>TRBJ2-7|TRBV11-2
CASRQISSTRYEQYF
>TRBJ2-6|TRBV7-3
CASSLGLATGANVLTF
>TRBJ1-4|TRBV4-1
CASGQINEKLFF
>TRBJ2-3|TRBV19
CASSIMGTTRVADTQYF
>TRBJ2-7|TRBV6-6
CASNPEALSYEQYF
>TRBJ2-3|TRBV6-5
CASSRRASKDTQYF
>TRBJ2-3|TRBV7-5
CARSRMERGSHTDTQYF
>TRBJ2-1|TRBV7-9
CASSHPPGGRSSYNEQFF
>TRBJ2-3|TRBV19
CASSTRDTQYF
>TRBJ1-1|TRBV20-1
CSARNVTEAFF
>TRBJ1-2|TRBV6-1
CASRPLYGYTF
>TRBJ1-1|TRBV6-1
CASSEGLNTEAFF
>TRBJ1-5|TRBV5-1
CASSSGDGTQPQHF
>TRBJ2-2|TRBV4-3
CASSLRTSGVNTGELFF
>TRBJ1-3|TRBV21-1
CASSKRWDRVKDTIYF
>TRBJ1-3|TRBV10-3
CAHGTPGNTIYF
>TRBJ1-1|TRBV11-2
CASSLEMNQGWTEAFF
>TRBJ1-2|TRBV28
CASSGYGYTF
>TRBJ1-5|TRBV6-6
CASSYPLEDQPQHF
>TRBJ2-5|TRBV27
CASSPFGQGGETQYF
>TRBJ1-2|TRBV7-9
CASSSSGGGYTF
>TRBJ2-7|TRBV5-6
CASSPRLAGRTYEQYF
>TRBJ1-1|TRBV25-1
CASSVGGGRWTEAFF
>TRBJ2-5|TRBV7-3
CASSLGASSVETQYF
>TRBJ2-7|TRBV18
CASSPRDTAYEQYF
>TRBJ1-5|TRBV11-2
CASSPQTGFGPQHF
>TRBJ2-2|TRBV2
CASSLNTGELFF
>TRBJ1-2|TRBV19
CASSTDRDVIYGYTF
>TRBJ1-2|TRBV4-1
CASSQSLGLPGPNYGYTF
>TRBJ2-1|TRBV2
CASIGTFSYNEQFF
>TRBJ2-1|TRBV2
CASRTLDRAGNEQFF
>TRBJ1-1|TRBV15
CATSRGWTGSTEAFF
>TRBJ2-7|TRBV6-6
CASSYVSGDSYEQYF
>TRBJ2-1|TRBV18
CASSPSPNSNEQFF
>TRBJ2-3|TRBV28
CASSSPSTSGRTDTQYF
>TRBJ1-2|TRBV7-2
CASSLGARHGYTF
>TRBJ1-2|TRBV6-1
CASSVGTGNYGYTF
>TRBJ2-7|TRBV19
CASSRESSYEQYF
>TRBJ2-3|TRBV13
CASSSKRQGSTDTQYF
>TRBJ2-7|TRBV18
CASSLGHYEQYF
>TRBJ1-1|TRBV5-3
CASSFQEGTEAFF
>TRBJ2-1|TRBV19
CASSTKPNNEQFF
>TRBJ1-5|TRBV30
CAWSVAAWGNQPQHF
>TRBJ2-2|TRBV5-8
CASSLTSLSGELFF
>TRBJ1-1|TRBV7-2
CASSFGGNTEAFF
>TRBJ2-7|TRBV11-2
CASSLERGSGYEQYF
>TRBJ2-6|TRBV18
CASSAQSPQGSGANVLTF
>TRBJ2-7|TRBV11-2
CASSFSGSPYEQYF
>TRBJ2-1|TRBV7-2
CASSLARESNEQFF
>TRBJ2-3|TRBV30
CAWRGSGTSTDTQYF